These T cell receptor beta chains were read from a single sample in a study of human T cells and chemical hapten exposure. TCRdb called the RACE reads again in MiXCR, with one record for every CDR3 protein. The sample yields fewer than 70,000 distinct CDR3 sequences, 6.7% seen once. The sample was whole blood, taken in connection with sensitization to the hapten diphenylcyclopropenone (DPC). The receptors were gathered from a woman in her twenties or thirties with alopecia areata. Some clones in this sample may be carry-over from other donors' samples. Each CDR3 is given with its conserved first and last residue. D genes are given only for firm matches. Not all rows give a size; the values are once, few, many and, for expanded clones, a class.

>TRBV2|-|TRBJ1-1|-
CASMGGGNTEAFF
TGTGCCAGCATGGGGGGCGGGAACACTGAAGCTTTCTTT
>TRBV20-1|many|TRBJ1-2|-
CSARFQGYGYTF
TGCAGTGCTAGATTTCAGGGGTATGGCTACACCTTC
>TRBV20-1|once|TRBJ2-5|-
CSAGGGLGYQETQYF
TGCAGTGCTGGGGGGGGCCTGGGGTACCAAGAGACCCAGTACTTC
>TRBV28|few|TRBJ2-7|-
CASSLSGQPGADEQYF
TGTGCCAGCAGTTTATCCGGACAGCCGGGCGCGGACGAGCAGTACTTC
>TRBV2|many|TRBJ2-1|-
CASRDTDRSYNEQFF
TGTGCCAGCAGGGACACGGACCGCTCCTACAATGAGCAGTTCTTC
>TRBV11-2|many|TRBJ1-2|TRBD1
CASSFGQGGGGYGYTF
TGTGCCAGCAGCTTCGGACAGGGAGGAGGTGGCTATGGCTACACCTTC
>TRBV5-1|many|TRBJ1-1|TRBD1
CASSPRTGERGTEAFF
TGCGCCAGCAGCCCCCGGACAGGGGAGAGAGGCACTGAAGCTTTCTTT
>TRBV3-1|many|TRBJ1-1|TRBD1
CASSLPGQGAREAFF
TGTGCCAGCAGCCTCCCGGGACAGGGGGCTAGAGAAGCTTTCTTT
>TRBV5-1|many|TRBJ2-7|TRBD2
CASSSPEVAGNIYEQYF
TGCGCCAGCAGCTCCCCCGAGGTAGCGGGCAATATCTACGAGCAGTACTTC
>TRBV5-1|many|TRBJ1-2|-
CASSVGLGANYGYTF
TGCGCCAGCAGCGTTGGGTTGGGGGCTAACTATGGCTACACCTTC
>TRBV20-1|many|TRBJ1-2|TRBD1
CSARPTGAGYGYTF
TGCAGTGCTAGACCCACAGGGGCGGGCTATGGCTACACCTTC
>TRBV6-6|many|TRBJ1-1|-
CASSSSGRTEAFF
TGTGCCAGCAGTTCATCAGGACGCACTGAAGCTTTCTTT
>TRBV18|many|TRBJ2-5|-
CASSRRPQETQYF
TGTGCCAGCTCACGACGACCTCAAGAGACCCAGTACTTC
>TRBV20-1|many|TRBJ2-4|TRBD2
CSARDLRGGSAKNIQYF
TGCAGTGCTAGAGATCTCCGGGGGGGTTCGGCCAAAAACATTCAGTACTTC
>TRBV10-3|many|TRBJ2-3|-
CATGTERDTQYF
TGTGCCACCGGGACGGAGAGAGATACGCAGTATTTT
>TRBV29-1|few|TRBJ1-1|TRBD1
CSVPTLTGEAFF
TGCAGCGTTCCGACCCTGACAGGGGAAGCTTTCTTT
>TRBV29-1|-|TRBJ2-1|TRBD2
CSAGGDGDEQFF
TGCAGCGCGGGGGGGGACGGAGATGAGCAGTTCTTC
>TRBV7-9|many|TRBJ2-7|-
CASSLRGGYEQYF
TGTGCCAGCAGCTTAAGGGGTGGCTACGAGCAGTACTTC
>TRBV13|many|TRBJ2-3|TRBD1
CASSVGQGGTSTDTQYF
TGTGCCAGCAGCGTGGGACAGGGGGGAACTAGCACAGATACGCAGTATTTT
>TRBV30|many|TRBJ2-1|-
CAWSVLPPGRDEQFF
TGTGCCTGGAGTGTACTCCCCCCGGGCCGGGATGAGCAGTTCTTC
>TRBV5-4|many|TRBJ1-4|-
CASTLQGANEKLFF
TGTGCCAGCACCTTACAGGGCGCTAATGAAAAACTGTTTTTT
>TRBV7-2|many|TRBJ2-7|-
CASSSRQATYEQYF
TGTGCCAGCAGCTCCCGACAGGCCACCTACGAGCAGTACTTC
>TRBV29-1|-|TRBJ1-5|TRBD1
CSAWTGENQPQHF
TGCAGCGCCTGGACAGGGGAGAATCAGCCCCAGCATTTT
>TRBV5-1|once|TRBJ1-2|TRBD1
CASSATGGSIVYGYTF
TGCGCCAGCAGCGCTACAGGGGGCTCTATTGTCTATGGCTACACCTTC
>TRBV20-1|many|TRBJ2-3|TRBD2
CSAGHSGEADTQYF
TGCAGTGCTGGCCATAGCGGGGAGGCAGATACGCAGTATTTT
>TRBV29-1|many|TRBJ2-1|TRBD2
CSVDQLAGGGNNEQFF
TGCAGCGTTGATCAGCTAGCGGGGGGTGGGAACAATGAGCAGTTCTTC
>TRBV5-1|many|TRBJ2-1|TRBD2
CASSLPWGAGGDEQFF
TGCGCCAGCAGCCTCCCCTGGGGAGCGGGGGGAGATGAGCAGTTCTTC
>TRBV12-3/TRBV12-4|many|TRBJ1-1|-
CASSLAYEAFF
TGTGCCAGCAGTTTAGCTTATGAAGCTTTCTTT
>TRBV12-3/TRBV12-4|few|TRBJ1-2|-
CASALGNYGYTF
TGTGCCAGCGCACTAGGGAACTATGGCTACACCTTC
>TRBV7-3|few|TRBJ2-5|-
CASSPQFRETQYF
TGTGCCAGCAGCCCCCAATTTCGAGAGACCCAGTACTTC
>TRBV2|many|TRBJ1-1|-
CASLGPLNTEAFF
TGTGCCAGCCTCGGGCCGCTGAACACTGAAGCTTTCTTT
>TRBV24-1|-|TRBJ2-3|-
CATSDIRGPDTQYF
TGTGCCACCAGTGATATTAGGGGACCCGATACGCAGTATTTT
>TRBV7-2|many|TRBJ1-2|-
CASSLFFRAADNYGYTF
TGTGCCAGCAGCTTATTCTTCCGCGCGGCAGATAACTATGGCTACACCTTC
>TRBV5-4|few|TRBJ1-1|TRBD1
CASSTGQGGSTEAFF
TGTGCCAGCAGCACTGGACAGGGAGGTAGTACTGAAGCTTTCTTT
>TRBV6-2/TRBV6-3|few|TRBJ2-1|-
CASSDNNEQFF
TGTGCCAGCAGTGACAATAATGAGCAGTTCTTC
>TRBV27|many|TRBJ1-1|-
CASSLAVGSNTEAFF
TGTGCCAGCAGTTTAGCGGTGGGATCGAACACTGAAGCTTTCTTT
>TRBV29-1|many|TRBJ1-1|-
CSVDKSESEAFF
TGCAGCGTGGATAAGAGCGAGAGTGAAGCTTTCTTT